This T cell receptor beta chain is drawn from a study of CD8+ T cells in alopecia areata. Background on the study: Treated patients received oral tofacitinib, 5 to 10 mg twice daily.

In regard to this clone: Its specificity is not known.

Extraction and reverse transcription of RNA yielded cDNA as the sequencing template. Libraries were prepared by immunoSEQ multiplex PCR; TCRdb keeps only in-frame clonotypes and omits some of them. The sample holds some 210,000 clones, around 66% seen once. Treatment: oral pan-JAK inhibitor, 5-10 mg twice daily. From alopecia areata patients, lesional scalp punch biopsies and peripheral blood were collected. Trimming removed 3 bases from V and 0 bases from J, with 14 bases in between. Per germline, CDR1 SQVTM and CDR2 ANQGSEA. CDR3 length: 15 residues. Study conclusions and caveats: Among the 100 top clones, expanded CD8+ clones, like scalp clonality, were significantly decreased by tofacitinib.

The gene calls are TRBV29-1 and TRBJ1-1, with D perhaps matching TRBD1 (6 bases). The TCR was taken from a human donor with alopecia areata. Sequences were derived from CD4+ T cells sorted from blood, sampled around week 46, from a patient treated with tofacitinib. DNA for the CDR3: TGCAGCGTTGATAGGGGGGGCATTATGAACACTGAAGCTTTCTTT. It translates to CSVDRGGIMNTEAFF.